The 26 T cell receptor beta chains below were found in one sample sequenced in a study of CD8 T cells in Susac syndrome. Random hexamers were used to reverse transcribe the RNA input (about 0.5 to 1 ug). TCRdb independently ran MiXCR on the immunoSEQ multiplex PCR reads; one entry per CDR3 protein. Of approximately 270,000 distinct CDR3 sequences in the sample, 93% were seen once. The source material was CD4+ T cells from PBMCs. The receptors were gathered from a human donor with multiple sclerosis.

The genes are TRBV2 and TRBJ1-2; maybe TRBD1 (5 bases). Germline assignment: CDR1 SNHLY and CDR2 FYNNEI. This CDR3 has 13 residues. V was shortened by 6 bases and J by 8 bases, with 16 bases between the two germline ends. The CDR3: CASRGPGRGGYTF. CDR3 nucleotide sequence: TGTGCCAGCAGGGGCCCCGGGCGGGGGGGCTACACCTTC. The whole variable domain, filled in from reference TRBV2 and TRBJ1-2, reads EPEVTQTPSHQVTQMGQEVILRCVPISNHLYFYWYRQILGQKVEFLVSFYNNEISEKSEIFDDQFSVERPDGSNFTLKIRSTKLEDSAMYFCASRGPGRGGYTFGSGTRLTVV.

This clonotype was detected once. The rearrangement links TRBV15 to TRBJ2-2, with 13 bases aligning to TRBD2. CDR1 is LNHNV and CDR2 is YYDKDF in the germline V gene (reference sequence). V gave up 1 base and J gave up 1 base; unmatched junction bases: 6. This CDR3 region has 19 residues. The CDR3 region is CATSRVGLAGAMNTGELFF. Here the CDR3 DNA reads TGTGCCACCAGCAGAGTTGGACTAGCGGGGGCCATGAACACCGGGGAGCTGTTTTTT. The full variable domain, completed using reference TRBV15 and TRBJ2-2, is DAMVIQNPRYQVTQFGKPVTLSCSQTLNHNVMYWYQQKSSQAPKLLFHYYDKDFNNEADTPDNFQSRRPNTSFCFLDIRSPGLGDTAMYLCATSRVGLAGAMNTGELFFGEGSRLTVL.

This chain links TRBV5-1 with TRBJ1-1; possible D gene TRBD1, 6 bases. The V and J ends lost 6 bases and 0 bases respectively, with 15 bases between them. CDR1 is SGHRS, CDR2 YFSETQ, per germline. This CDR3 is built from 15 residues. CDR3 bases: TGCGCCAGCACTTTAACAGGACAGCTGAACACTGAAGCTTTCTTT. Translating it yields CASTLTGQLNTEAFF.

This clonotype was seen once. This rearrangement joins TRBV20-1 to TRBJ1-5, with D maybe TRBD1 (6 bases). The CDR3 is made up of 14 amino acids. Trimming stripped 4 bases from V and 3 bases from J, with 13 bases between. CDR1 is DFQATT and CDR2 is SNEGSKA in the germline V gene (reference sequence). CDR3 in DNA: TGCAGTGCTACCCGAGGGGGGGACAATCAGCCCCAGCATTTT. This translates into CSATRGGDNQPQHF.

The chain recombines TRBV18 with TRBJ1-4, with a possible D match to TRBD1 (5 bases). The germline V gene has CDR1 KGHSH and CDR2 LQKENI. Trimming pared 0 bases from V and 8 bases from J, leaving 13 bases between. The CDR3 loop spans 15 amino acids. CDR3 amino acids: CASSPPVGRDEKLFF. CDR3 DNA sequence: TGTGCCAGCTCACCACCGGTCGGGCGGGACGAAAAACTGTTTTTT.

The rearrangement uses TRBV5-1 and TRBJ1-3; tentative D call: TRBD1 (5 bases). Germline V gene sequence: CDR1 SGHRS, CDR2 YFSETQ. Trimming cost V 4 bases and J 4 bases, with 18 bases left between them. The CDR3 totals 16 residues. The CDR3 sequence: CASSPAGPRDGNTIYF. The CDR3, as DNA: TGCGCCAGCAGCCCCGCGGGACCGCGAGACGGAAACACCATATATTTT.

J is TRBJ2-7 and V is TRBV13, with D perhaps TRBD2 (5 bases). The CDR3 runs to 14 residues. With 5 bases removed from V and 4 bases from J, the gap between germline ends came to 15 bases. CDR1 and CDR2 (germline): PRHDT, FYEKMQ (reference sequence). The CDR3, as DNA: TGTGCCAGCAGCCTCGGATCGAGAGGGTACGAGCAGTACGTC. The encoded protein is CASSLGSRGYEQYV.

The V gene is TRBV24-1, the J gene TRBJ2-1, with TRBD1 matching over 7 bases. Per germline, CDR1 KGHDR and CDR2 SFDVKD. CDR3 length: 16 residues. The V segment lost 3 bases and the J segment 8 bases; nucleotides outside the gene matches: 12. CDR3 residues: CATSDLQGPRGDEQFF. As DNA, the CDR3 is TGTGCCACCAGTGATCTACAGGGGCCTCGGGGAGATGAGCAGTTCTTC.

This chain joins TRBV6-2 or TRBV6-3 and TRBJ2-2, with 7 bases aligning to TRBD2. Germline V gene sequence: CDR1 MNHEY, CDR2 SVGEGT. V trimming: 6 bases; J trimming: 4 bases; junction bases outside the gene matches: 8. The CDR3 sequence is 15 residues long. The DNA of the CDR3 is TGTGCCAGCAGACGTATCGGGGAGGGCACCGGGGAGCTGTTTTTT. It translates to CASRRIGEGTGELFF.

J is TRBJ2-2 and V is TRBV29-1, with D unclear. Germline loops: CDR1 SQVTM, CDR2 ANQGSEA. Deletions cut 0 bases from V and 0 bases from J, with 5 bases between. The CDR3 is 14 amino acids. The DNA for the CDR3 is TGCAGCGTTGAAGAGCGGCCGAACACCGGGGAGCTGTTTTTT. Translating it yields CSVEERPNTGELFF.

The genes are TRBV2 and TRBJ1-4, with D hard to call. The CDR3 totals 15 residues. Trimming removed 3 bases at V and 4 bases at J, with 12 bases between. Germline assignment: CDR1 SNHLY and CDR2 FYNNEI. CDR3 nucleotide sequence: TGTGCCAGCAGTGAGAGGGCGGCGCTTAATGAAAAACTGTTTTTT. This gives the protein CASSERAALNEKLFF.

The gene calls are TRBV10-2 and TRBJ2-3; 12 bases agree with TRBD2. Germline V gives CDR1 WSHSY, CDR2 SAAADI. The CDR3 contains 13 residues. V lost 4 bases to trimming and J lost 15 bases; unmatched junction nucleotides: 8. The CDR3 DNA sequence: TGCGCCAGCAGTGTGACTAGCGGGAGCCCCGACTATTTT. Amino acids: CASSVTSGSPDYF.

This chain uses TRBV29-1 with TRBJ2-1; the match to TRBD1 covers 8 bases. Germline V gene sequence: CDR1 SQVTM, CDR2 ANQGSEA. CDR3 length: 14 residues. J lost 7 bases, V lost 1 base, and 6 bases had no gene match. In DNA, the CDR3 is TGCAGCGTTGAAGTTCTCCAGGGGGCGAATGAGCAGTTCTTC. Protein: CSVEVLQGANEQFF.

This chain uses TRBV7-2 with TRBJ2-5; no firm D call. The CDR3 has 13 amino acids. V was shortened by 5 bases and J by 0 bases, with 7 bases between the two germline ends. CDR1 is SGHTA, CDR2 FQGNSA, per germline. DNA of the CDR3: TGTGCCAGCAGCCTCCAGCACCAAGAGACCCAGTACTTC. It is translated as CASSLQHQETQYF.

This rearrangement joins TRBV11-3 to TRBJ2-5; tentatively, D is TRBD2 (5 bases). CDR1 and CDR2 (germline): SGHNT, YENEEA. Trimming stripped 0 bases from V and 7 bases from J, with 18 bases between. The CDR3 covers 16 residues. This CDR3 is CASSLDLNYGGATQYF. The DNA for the CDR3 is TGTGCCAGCAGCTTAGATCTGAACTATGGAGGTGCGACCCAGTACTTC.

J is TRBJ2-1 and V is TRBV4-1, with 12 bases that match TRBD2. The CDR3 is 16 residues long. Germline V gene data show CDR1 as MGHRA and CDR2 as YSYEKL. Trimming cost V 2 bases and J 3 bases; bases outside gene matches: 2. This CDR3 is CASSQILAGGYNEQFF. The CDR3 bases are TGCGCCAGCAGCCAAATACTAGCGGGAGGCTACAATGAGCAGTTCTTC.

In this sample, this clonotype turned up once. The V call is TRBV3-1, the J call TRBJ1-1; weak D call: TRBD1 (5 bases). The CDR3 has 16 amino acids. Deletions cut 4 bases from V and 5 bases from J, with 20 bases between. CDR1 and CDR2 (germline): LGHDT, YNNKEL (reference sequence). The CDR3 here is CASSRGIFSWGTEAFF. CDR3 DNA: TGTGCCAGCAGCCGGGGGATCTTTTCCTGGGGAACTGAAGCTTTCTTT.

The chain's CDR3 is CAWSEGTGELFF. The CDR3 DNA follows: TGTGCCTGGAGTGAGGGCACCGGGGAGCTGTTTTTT. The rearrangement joins TRBV30 to TRBJ2-2, with D unclear. The germline V and J ends were trimmed by 1 base and 4 bases, with 4 bases remaining between them. CDR1 and CDR2 (germline): GTSNPN, SVGIG (reference sequence). This CDR3 has 12 residues.

This chain uses TRBV7-8 with TRBJ1-1; a weak D match, TRBD1 (6 bases). The germline CDR1 and CDR2 sequences are SGHVS and FQNEAQ. The CDR3 totals 17 residues. V was clipped by 0 bases and J by 1 base, with 15 bases between them. CDR3 sequence: CASSLAGAGTPNTEAFF. The DNA of the CDR3 is TGTGCCAGCAGCTTAGCCGGGGCCGGGACACCGAACACTGAAGCTTTCTTT.

The J gene is TRBJ1-4, the V gene TRBV19; 8 bases agree with TRBD1. This CDR3 is 15 amino acids long. Germline lookup yields CDR1 LNHDA and CDR2 SQIVND (reference sequence). V lost 4 bases, J lost 8 bases, and 9 bases stayed unmatched. The CDR3: CASSTGDRRNEKLFF. The CDR3 DNA reads TGTGCCAGTAGTACCGGGGACAGGCGGAACGAAAAACTGTTTTTT.

This clonotype was seen only once. The chain links TRBV19 to TRBJ1-4; weak D call: TRBD1 (6 bases). Per germline, CDR1 LNHDA and CDR2 SQIVND (reference sequence). Trimming took off 5 bases at V and 7 bases at J, with 11 bases between the two ends. This CDR3 has 13 residues. CDR3 sequence (DNA): TGTGCCAGTAGTGCCCACAGGGCTGAAAAACTGTTTTTT. Its protein is CASSAHRAEKLFF.

The V gene is TRBV12-3 or TRBV12-4, the J gene TRBJ1-5, with D uncertain. Trimming left V 1 base short and J 3 bases short, with 4 bases between. The CDR3 extends over 13 amino acids. CDR3 residues: CASSLGNNQPQHF. For the CDR3, the DNA is TGTGCCAGCAGTTTAGGGAACAATCAGCCCCAGCATTTT.

This clonotype was detected only a few times. This chain joins TRBV19 and TRBJ1-2; the D is unclear. Germline values: CDR1 LNHDA, CDR2 SQIVND (reference sequence). The CDR3 totals 13 residues. The V and J ends lost 6 bases and 8 bases respectively, with 16 bases between them. The CDR3 loop is CASRLSGREGYTF. The DNA for the CDR3 is TGTGCCAGTAGACTATCTGGGAGGGAAGGCTACACCTTC.

The chain recombines TRBV30 with TRBJ2-7; 12 nucleotides match TRBD2. The CDR3 runs 14 residues. With V trimmed by 4 bases and J by 5 bases, 6 bases remained unmatched. The V gene's germline CDR1 is GTSNPN and CDR2 SVGIG (reference sequence). This chain's CDR3 is CAWMPGLAGHEQYF. The CDR3 DNA is TGTGCCTGGATGCCGGGACTAGCGGGCCACGAGCAGTACTTC.

DNA of the CDR3: TGCAGCGTTGAAGTAGGGGGCCGGGGCAATGAGCAGTTCTTC. Its protein is CSVEVGGRGNEQFF. The chain links TRBV29-1 to TRBJ2-1, with 7 bases aligning to TRBD1. Trimming took 1 base from V and 6 from J; bases not matched to a gene: 6. This CDR3 comprises 14 residues. Germline loops: CDR1 SQVTM, CDR2 ANQGSEA.

This clonotype was recorded only once. V usage is TRBV7-3 and J usage is TRBJ1-6; 7 nucleotides line up with TRBD1. Trimming removed 6 bases from V and 14 bases from J; junction bases left unmatched: 13. Germline CDR1 reads SGHTA; CDR2 reads FQGTGA. The length of the CDR3 is 14 residues. The chain's CDR3 is CASSSITGVLALHF. The CDR3 DNA is TGTGCCAGCAGTTCCATAACAGGGGTTCTGGCCCTCCACTTT.